The entry below gives a single TCR beta chain sequence along with its context. Its antigen remains unknown. It was healthy donors who served as the controls, matched for age and sex. It was negative isolation that provided the CD8+ and CD4+ T cells, whereas TEMRA cells were enriched by FACS. This specimen belongs to a study of CD8 T cells in Susac syndrome. General study points: The study acknowledged a relatively small number of individuals in its TCR sequencing and HLA analysis.

A quantity of roughly 0.5 to 1 ug RNA underwent reverse transcription using random hexamers. A single record per CDR3 protein comes from TCRdb applying MiXCR to the immunoSEQ multiplex PCR reads. The table includes fewer than 150,000 distinct CDR3 sequences, roughly 96% detected once. The sequence derives from a human donor in good health. Material: CD4+ T cells from PBMCs.

The CDR3 loop is CASTPGGHETQYF. CDR3 bases: TGTGCCAGCACCCCGGGCGGGCATGAGACCCAGTACTTC. The V and J genes are TRBV28 and TRBJ2-5, with TRBD2 as a possible D gene (5 bases). The germline gives CDR1 MDHEN, CDR2 SYDVKM. V lost 7 bases and J lost 5, with 14 bases in between. This CDR3 is built from 13 residues.